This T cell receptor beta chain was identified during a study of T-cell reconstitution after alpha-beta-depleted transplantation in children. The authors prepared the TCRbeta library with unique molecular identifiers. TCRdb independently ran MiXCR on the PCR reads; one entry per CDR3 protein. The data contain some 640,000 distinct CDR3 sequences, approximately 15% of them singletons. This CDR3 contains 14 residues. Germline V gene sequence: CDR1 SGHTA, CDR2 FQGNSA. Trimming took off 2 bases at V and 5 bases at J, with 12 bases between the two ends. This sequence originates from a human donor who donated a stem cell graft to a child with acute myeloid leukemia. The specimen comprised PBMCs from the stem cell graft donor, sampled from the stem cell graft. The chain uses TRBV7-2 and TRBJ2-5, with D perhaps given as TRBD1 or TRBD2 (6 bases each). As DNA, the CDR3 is TGTGCCAGCAGCTTAATGAGGGGGAGGGAGACCCAGTACTTC. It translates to CASSLMRGRETQYF.